There are a few counts of the clone carrying this T cell receptor (beta chain). Germline assignment: CDR1 DFQATT and CDR2 SNEGSKA (reference sequence). This CDR3 spans 15 amino acids. With 3 bases removed from V and 2 bases from J, the gap between germline ends came to 11 bases. The data were taken from a study of blood T cells in healthy people across ages. A second PCR, run for about 7 to 11 cycles, used a sample-barcoded 5' primer plus a J-beta primer mix. Via MiXCR, TCRdb re-called the 5' RACE reads, giving one row per CDR3 protein. The table records about 1,000,000 distinct CDR3 sequences, 45% of them present only once.

Input material: blood. The chain is built from TRBV20-1 and TRBJ2-6, with D perhaps matching TRBD2 (6 bases). The receptor was isolated from a woman in her sixties in good health. The CDR3 nucleotides read TGCAGTGCTAGGGGGGGTCTCCCTGGGGCCAACGTCCTGACTTTC. Translating gives CSARGGLPGANVLTF.